This passage covers 19 T cell receptor beta chains from one sample sequenced in a study of patients and donors after allogeneic stem cell transplantation. MiXCR, run by TCRdb on the RT-PCR reads, gives a single entry per CDR3 protein. The sample comprises under 200,000 distinct CDR3 sequences, about 30% of which are singletons, and 3.2% rests with the top ten. Sequenced input: blood, either unsorted or a sorted T cell fraction (not recorded which). The receptors were sampled from a human donor who was either an allogeneic HSCT recipient or a stem cell or donor lymphocyte infusion donor (not recorded which). It is not recorded whose cells these are; they may come from a transplant donor.

In its sample, this clonotype was seen a few times. The chain recombines TRBV6-5 with TRBJ1-4; unclear D gene. Trimming cost V 1 base and J 3 bases, with 9 bases left between them. CDR3 length: 15 amino acids. In germline, CDR1 is MNHEY, CDR2 SVGAGI. The CDR3 nucleotides are TGTGCCAGCAGTTACTTCGGGAACCCTAATGAAAAACTGTTTTTT. This codes for CASSYFGNPNEKLFF.

This clonotype was found a few times. The rearrangement joins TRBV28 to TRBJ1-1, with 9 positions matching TRBD1. CDR3 size: 15 residues. The germline V gene has CDR1 MDHEN and CDR2 SYDVKM. The V and J ends lost 3 bases and 7 bases, in that order; junction bases with no gene match: 9. This CDR3 is CASSLWDRVRGEAFF. CDR3 DNA: TGTGCCAGCAGTTTGTGGGACAGGGTTCGTGGTGAAGCTTTCTTT.

In this sample, this clonotype turned up a few times. J is TRBJ1-6 and V is TRBV7-8; the D gene is possibly TRBD1 (5 bases). Germline V lookup: CDR1 SGHVS, CDR2 FQNEAQ. The CDR3 is made up of 20 amino acids. Trimming shortened V by 3 bases and J by 0 bases, and 21 bases separated the two germline ends. CDR3 nucleotides: TGTGCCAGCAGCTTCCACCCGGGACTCCTGCCTACCTCCTATAATTCACCCCTCCACTTT. Translation gives CASSFHPGLLPTSYNSPLHF.

CDR3 nucleotides: TGTGCCACATCAAGGGTGGGGAGGGGGACCCAGTACTTC. Translation gives CATSRVGRGTQYF. This chain links TRBV6-5 with TRBJ2-5, with 7 bases matching TRBD2. The CDR3 runs 13 residues. Germline trimming cut 10 bases from V and 7 bases from J; bases unmatched to any gene: 12. Germline assignment: CDR1 MNHEY and CDR2 SVGAGI.

The chain employs TRBV7-3 and TRBJ1-6; tentative D call: TRBD1 (6 bases). From germline, CDR1 is SGHTA and CDR2 FQGTGA. Between the trimmed V and J ends, which lost 5 bases and 7 bases, there was a span of 15 bases. This CDR3 region has 15 residues. The CDR3 region is CASSPLGGTNSPLHF. The CDR3 nucleotides read TGTGCCAGCAGCCCCCTAGGGGGAACCAATTCACCCCTCCACTTT.

This clonotype showed up just a few times. This chain uses TRBV7-9 with TRBJ1-6; the D gene is possibly TRBD1 (5 bases). V lost 3 bases to trimming and J lost 7 bases, with 10 bases between them. The CDR3 contains 14 residues. The germline gives CDR1 SEHNR, CDR2 FQNEAQ (reference sequence). In DNA, the CDR3 is TGTGCCAGCAGCTTGGAGGGGATCAATTCACCCCTCCACTTT. It yields the protein CASSLEGINSPLHF.

The V and J genes are TRBV10-3 and TRBJ2-1, with D perhaps matching TRBD1 (6 bases). Trimming took 4 bases from V and 7 from J, leaving 11 bases between them. Germline CDR1 ENHRY, CDR2 SYGVKD. The CDR3 covers 13 residues. The CDR3 DNA reads TGTGCCATCAGTGTAGGGGGAGTTAATGAGCAGTTCTTC. Translated: CAISVGGVNEQFF.

The chain joins TRBV6-6 to TRBJ2-7; 12 bases fit TRBD2. Germline assignment: CDR1 MNHNY and CDR2 SVGAGI (reference sequence). The ends lost 4 bases at V and 4 bases at J; junction bases unmatched: 5. The CDR3 is made up of 15 amino acids. CDR3 in amino acids: CASSWKTSGSYEQYF. The CDR3 DNA sequence: TGTGCCAGCAGTTGGAAGACTAGCGGGAGTTACGAGCAGTACTTC.

This chain uses TRBV18 with TRBJ2-1; a weak D match, TRBD2 (6 bases). Germline CDR1 is KGHSH and CDR2 is LQKENI. Trimming removed 2 bases from V and 1 base from J, with 9 bases in between. The CDR3 has 15 amino acids. For the CDR3, the DNA is TGTGCCAGCTCACCAGGGCGGGATTCCTACAATGAGCAGTTCTTC. It codes for CASSPGRDSYNEQFF.

The J gene is TRBJ1-2, the V gene TRBV7-9, with a possible D match to TRBD1 (6 bases). Germline V gene sequence: CDR1 SEHNR, CDR2 FQNEAQ (reference sequence). Trimming left V 2 bases short and J 8 bases short, with 21 bases between. The CDR3 has 16 amino acids. CDR3 sequence (DNA): TGTGCCAGCAGCTTACCCGACAGGCGAGTCTATGTGGGCTACACCTTC. It codes for CASSLPDRRVYVGYTF.

This clonotype occurred a few times. The chain couples TRBV4-3 to TRBJ1-2; TRBD1 aligns across 8 bases. CDR1 is LGHNA, CDR2 YSLEER, per germline. The junction had 7 bases not matched to a gene; V was cut back by 4 bases and J by 3 bases. CDR3 length: 15 amino acids. CDR3 loop: CASSRSPTGDYGYTF. The CDR3, as DNA: TGCGCCAGCAGCCGCAGCCCGACAGGGGACTATGGCTACACCTTC.

The chain couples TRBV28 to TRBJ2-7; possible D gene TRBD2, 6 bases. Germline assignment: CDR1 MDHEN and CDR2 SYDVKM. With 3 bases removed from V and 3 bases from J, the gap between germline ends came to 12 bases. This CDR3 spans 14 amino acids. The CDR3 sequence: CASSFSGGVYEQYF. The CDR3 region has the DNA TGTGCCAGCAGTTTTTCTGGCGGGGTCTACGAGCAGTACTTC.

The chain uses TRBV2 and TRBJ2-2, with 7 bases lining up with TRBD1. From germline, CDR1 is SNHLY and CDR2 FYNNEI. The CDR3 is 16 amino acids. V shed 6 bases and J 0 bases; nucleotides not matched to a gene: 7. The DNA for the CDR3 is TGTGCCAGCAGACCTACCGGGACAGCGAACACCGGGGAGCTGTTTTTT. It encodes CASRPTGTANTGELFF.

This clonotype occurred a few times. The genes are TRBV28 and TRBJ2-2; 10 bases fit TRBD2. This CDR3 contains 14 residues. The germline V gene has CDR1 MDHEN and CDR2 SYDVKM. J gave up 4 bases and V 6 bases, and 2 bases lay outside the gene matches. The CDR3 nucleotides are TGTGCCAGCAGCCGACTAGCGGGCACCGGGGAGCTGTTTTTT. Protein product: CASSRLAGTGELFF.

There are a few counts of this clonotype. This chain uses TRBV7-8 with TRBJ1-2; possibly TRBD1 for D (5 bases). Germline values: CDR1 SGHVS, CDR2 FQNEAQ. Trimming left V 0 bases short and J 1 base short, with 9 bases between. This CDR3 contains 15 residues. The CDR3 spells CASSLADSYNYGYTF. DNA for the CDR3: TGTGCCAGCAGCTTAGCCGACAGCTATAACTATGGCTACACCTTC.

The chain carries TRBV10-3 and TRBJ2-3; 8 nucleotides match TRBD2. Germline CDR1 and CDR2: ENHRY and SYGVKD. CDR3 length: 13 residues. Losses at the gene ends were 8 bases for V and 3 bases for J; bases not matched to a gene: 4. Here the CDR3 DNA reads TGTGCCATCGAGTCGGGGGGGACAGATACGCAGTATTTT. Translated, it gives CAIESGGTDTQYF.

A few counts support this clonotype. The J gene is TRBJ1-2, the V gene TRBV24-1; 7 nucleotides align to TRBD1. V trimming: 3 bases; J trimming: 5 bases; junction bases outside the gene matches: 5. Germline-derived CDR1 and CDR2 are KGHDR and SFDVKD. The CDR3 loop spans 14 amino acids. Here the CDR3 DNA reads TGTGCCACCAGTGATGCCGGGACAGCGTATGGCTACACCTTC. It is translated as CATSDAGTAYGYTF.

J is TRBJ2-3 and V is TRBV21-1; TRBD2 is taken as the D call from the table, unchecked against the DNA. TRBV21-1 counts as a pseudogene. The CDR3 consists of 15 residues. The CDR3 protein is CASNHRAVLTDTQYF. The CDR3 DNA follows: TGTGCCAGCAATCATCGGGCAGTCCTCACAGATACGCAGTATTTT.

This chain joins TRBV10-3 and TRBJ1-5; D unresolved. The CDR3 is 13 residues long. The V end lost 10 bases, the J end lost 5 bases, and 15 bases lay between the germline ends. Germline CDR1 reads ENHRY; CDR2 reads SYGVKD. CDR3 coding DNA: TGTGCCACCGTGATTCGGCCCGATCAGCCCCAGCATTTT. This gives the protein CATVIRPDQPQHF.